Listed here is a single TCR beta chain. Original processing notes: Estimated nucleated cell counts came from reference gene primer amplification. Repertoires were generated with immunoSEQ multiplex PCR, while TCRdb's copy carries only in-frame clones and drops some. V, J and clone size are taken as reported in that table, and D and trimming were inferred from the DNA itself. The sample has under 200,000 clones, around nine tenths seen once. This entry comes from a study of blood T cell repertoires in COVID-19. At the level of the study: The origin of the acute and convalescent COVID-19 samples was the United States, Italy and Spain. From T cells, B-cell-depleted T cells, or PBMCs came the material, which was cDNA or gDNA.

The TCR sequence derives from a man between 60 and 75 years old with active or convalescent COVID-19. The sample taken for sequencing was peripheral blood.

The CDR3 nucleotides read TGTGCCAGCAGCTCCGTGGTAGGGGGCAATCAGCCCCAGCATTTT. Translating gives CASSSVVGGNQPQHF. The genes are TRBV6-5 and TRBJ1-5, with a weak D call TRBD1 (5 bases). The CDR3 sequence is 15 residues long. The germline V gene has CDR1 MNHEY and CDR2 SVGAGI. Trimming pared 6 bases from V and 2 bases from J, leaving 14 bases between.